The clone carrying this TCR beta chain was counted ten times or more. Antigen: not known. This sample is drawn from a study of blood T cells in healthy people across ages. General study points: Considered underestimates were the diversity estimates obtained from one million T cells. Older age went with lower TCR beta diversity per million T cells, in a roughly linear way.

A second PCR, run for about 6 to 12 cycles, used a sample-barcoded 5' primer plus a J-beta primer mix. TCRdb reprocessed the 5' RACE reads with MiXCR, giving one entry per CDR3 protein. The data show 1.5 million to 2 million distinct CDR3 sequences, with under 30% seen just once and roughly 8% held by the top ten. Total RNA was isolated from each sample in quantities of at least 5.5 micrograms. The receptor's source is a woman in her 30s in good health. The sequencing sample was made of blood.

The CDR3: CASRPRHRKNTEAFF. The CDR3 region has the DNA TGTGCCAGCAGGCCAAGACATAGGAAGAACACTGAAGCTTTCTTT. This chain links TRBV6-5 with TRBJ1-1; no reliable D call. The length of the CDR3 is 15 residues. The germline V and J ends were trimmed by 6 bases and 1 base, with 15 bases remaining between them. Germline V gene data show CDR1 as MNHEY and CDR2 as SVGAGI.